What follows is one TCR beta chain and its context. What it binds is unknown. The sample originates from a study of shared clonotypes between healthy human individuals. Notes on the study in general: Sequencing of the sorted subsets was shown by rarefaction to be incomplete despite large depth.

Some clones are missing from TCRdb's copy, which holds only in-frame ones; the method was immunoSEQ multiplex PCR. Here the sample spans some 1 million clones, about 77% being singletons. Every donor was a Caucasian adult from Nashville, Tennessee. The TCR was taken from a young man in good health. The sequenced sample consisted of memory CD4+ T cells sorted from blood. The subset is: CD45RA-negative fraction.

CDR3 residues: CASKGQVNEKLFF. The CDR3, as DNA: TGTGCCAGCAAGGGACAAGTTAATGAAAAACTGTTTTTT. This chain uses TRBV6-6 with TRBJ1-4; tentative D call: TRBD1 (6 bases). Germline-derived CDR1 and CDR2 are MNHNY and SVGAGI (reference sequence). Between the trimmed V and J ends, which lost 7 bases and 4 bases, there was a span of 10 bases. CDR3 length: 13 amino acids.